The 9 T cell receptor beta chains below were found in one sample sequenced in a study of spatial heterogeneity in lung cancer. General study results and limits: For expanded intratumoral alpha and beta TCRs, counts tracked tumor mutation counts.

TCRdb itself ran the 5' RACE reads through MiXCR, one entry per CDR3 protein. The sample carries under 2,500 distinct CDR3 sequences, 15% recorded once. Time point described: sample taken at primary tumor resection. The antigens these receptors bind are not known. The sample here was lung tumor tissue, taken at surgery. The receptors shown here come from a male donor with early-stage non-small cell lung cancer.

A note on this clonotype: This sequence may be a read error, since a much larger clone differs from it by one base. The chain uses TRBV27 and TRBJ1-4; 8 bases line up with TRBD1. CDR1 is MNHEY and CDR2 is SMNVEV in the germline V gene (reference sequence). The CDR3 has 14 residues. As DNA, the CDR3 is TGTGCCAGCAGGAAACCCGGGACAGGCGAAAACCTGTTTTTT. This translates into CASRKPGTGENLFF.

Sample share makes this clonotype medium-sized (0.01 to 0.1%). The gene calls are TRBV6-6 and TRBJ2-3; D call uncertain. Germline V gene lookup returns CDR1 MNHNY and CDR2 SVGAGI (reference sequence). With 4 bases removed from V and 2 bases from J, the gap between germline ends came to 1 base. CDR3 length: 11 amino acids. CDR3 bases: TGTGCCAGCAGTTCCACAGATACGCAGTATTTT. This translates into CASSSTDTQYF.

This clonotype is labeled medium-sized (0.01 to 0.1%). V gene TRBV27 combines with J gene TRBJ1-6; D is perhaps TRBD1 (6 bases). This CDR3 has 13 residues. With 8 bases removed from V and 7 bases from J, the gap between germline ends came to 12 bases. The germline V gene has CDR1 MNHEY and CDR2 SMNVEV (reference sequence). CDR3 bases: TGTGCCAGCCTGCGGGGGCCGAATTCACCCCTCCACTTT. Translating gives CASLRGPNSPLHF.

Within the sample, this clonotype is medium-sized. J is TRBJ2-5 and V is TRBV25-1; D may be TRBD1 (6 bases). This CDR3 region has 14 residues. With 2 bases removed from V and 0 bases from J, the gap between germline ends came to 7 bases. Germline V gene sequence: CDR1 MGHDK, CDR2 SYGVNS. The CDR3 region has the DNA TGTGCCAGCAGTGAAAGGGGGTACCAAGAGACCCAGTACTTC. Translated: CASSERGYQETQYF.

This clonotype qualifies as medium-sized. The rearrangement joins TRBV28 to TRBJ2-2; 8 bases map to TRBD1. CDR1 is MDHEN, CDR2 SYDVKM, per germline. This CDR3 is built from 20 residues. The junction had 19 bases not matched to a gene; V was cut back by 5 bases and J by 2 bases. CDR3 protein: CASSLSWAGGGPKNTGELFF. The CDR3 DNA reads as TGTGCCAGCAGTCTCTCCTGGGCAGGGGGCGGACCAAAAAACACCGGGGAGCTGTTTTTT. The variable domain in full, with the rest retrieved from reference TRBV28 and TRBJ2-2, is DVKVTQSSRYLVKRTGEKVFLECVQDMDHENMFWYRQDPGLGLRLIYFSYDVKMKEKGDIPEGYSVSREKKERFSLILESASTNQTSMYLCASSLSWAGGGPKNTGELFFGEGSRLTVL.

This clonotype is medium-sized. This chain's CDR3 is CASSYLGDPNEQYF. The CDR3, as DNA: TGTGCCAGCAGTTATTTGGGGGACCCTAACGAGCAGTACTTC. The genes are TRBV6-2 or TRBV6-3 and TRBJ2-7; D may correspond to TRBD1 or TRBD2 (5 bases each). Trimming removed 3 bases from V and 5 bases from J, with 14 bases in between. Germline V CDR1 and CDR2: MNHEY, SVGEGT. The CDR3 extends over 14 amino acids.

This clonotype was counted ten times or more. J is TRBJ2-5 and V is TRBV5-1; 9 bases are a match to TRBD1. Germline CDR1 and CDR2: SGHRS and YFSETQ. V shed 4 bases and J 3 bases; nucleotides not matched to a gene: 1. There are 13 residues in the CDR3. The CDR3 sequence: CASSRQGEETQYF. In nucleotides, the CDR3 is TGCGCCAGCAGCCGACAGGGGGAAGAGACCCAGTACTTC.

At least ten counts were recorded for this clonotype. The chain has TRBV7-2 and TRBJ2-5; no firm D call. The CDR3 consists of 15 residues. Looked up from germline, CDR1 is SGHTA and CDR2 is FQGNSA. V lost 5 bases, J lost 3 bases, and 16 bases lay in between. CDR3 sequence reads: CASSIRPGSKETQYF. In DNA, the CDR3 is TGTGCCAGCAGCATTAGGCCCGGATCTAAAGAGACCCAGTACTTC.

This clonotype is medium-sized within its sample. The chain recombines TRBV28 with TRBJ1-3; D gene uncertain. Trimming took 5 bases from V and 2 from J, leaving 13 bases between them. The germline V gene has CDR1 MDHEN and CDR2 SYDVKM. The CDR3 is made up of 15 amino acids. The CDR3 sequence: CASSPGWAAGNTIYF. The CDR3 nucleotides are TGTGCCAGCAGTCCGGGGTGGGCTGCTGGAAACACCATATATTTT.